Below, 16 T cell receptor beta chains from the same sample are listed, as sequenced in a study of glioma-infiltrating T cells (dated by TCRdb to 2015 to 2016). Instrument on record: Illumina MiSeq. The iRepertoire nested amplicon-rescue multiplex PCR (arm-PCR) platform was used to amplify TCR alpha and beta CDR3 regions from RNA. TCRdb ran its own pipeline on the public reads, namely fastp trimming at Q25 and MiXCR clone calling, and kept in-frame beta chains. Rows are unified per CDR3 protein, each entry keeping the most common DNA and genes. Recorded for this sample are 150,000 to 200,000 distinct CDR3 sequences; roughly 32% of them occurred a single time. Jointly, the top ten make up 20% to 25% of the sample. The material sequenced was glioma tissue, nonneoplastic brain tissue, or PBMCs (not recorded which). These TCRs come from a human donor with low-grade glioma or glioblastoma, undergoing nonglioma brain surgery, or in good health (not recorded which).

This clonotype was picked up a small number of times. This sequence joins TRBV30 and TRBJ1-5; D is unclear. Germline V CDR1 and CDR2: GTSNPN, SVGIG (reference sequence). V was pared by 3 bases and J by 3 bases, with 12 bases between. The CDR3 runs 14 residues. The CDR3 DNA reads TGTGCCTGGAGCGCAGGTGGTATCAATCAGCCCCAGCATTTT. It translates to CAWSAGGINQPQHF.

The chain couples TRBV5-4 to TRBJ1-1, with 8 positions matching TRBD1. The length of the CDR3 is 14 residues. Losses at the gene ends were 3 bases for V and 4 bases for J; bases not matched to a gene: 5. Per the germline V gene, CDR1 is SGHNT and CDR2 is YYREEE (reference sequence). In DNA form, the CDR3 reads TGTGCCAGCAGCTCAGGGGGCCTAATCACTGAAGCTTTCTTT. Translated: CASSSGGLITEAFF.

The CDR3 is CASSLGLAGEVYEQYF. The CDR3 nucleotides are TGTGCCAGCAGCTTAGGACTAGCGGGAGAGGTCTACGAGCAGTACTTC. The chain carries TRBV7-2 and TRBJ2-7; TRBD2 agrees at 12 bases. J gave up 3 bases and V 1 base, and 4 bases lay outside the gene matches. This CDR3 is 16 amino acids long. Germline CDR1 reads SGHTA; CDR2 reads FQGNSA. The full variable domain, in which reference TRBV7-2 and TRBJ2-7 provide the parts outside the CDR3, is GAGVSQSPSNKVTEKGKDVELRCDPISGHTALYWYRQSLGQGLEFLIYFQGNSAPDKSGLPSDRFSAERTGGSVSTLTIQRTQQEDSAVYLCASSLGLAGEVYEQYFGPGTRLTVT.

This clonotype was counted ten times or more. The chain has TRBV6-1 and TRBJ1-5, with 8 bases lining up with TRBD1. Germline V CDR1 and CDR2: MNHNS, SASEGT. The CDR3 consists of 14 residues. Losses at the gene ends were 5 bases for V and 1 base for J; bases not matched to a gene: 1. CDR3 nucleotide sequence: TGTGCCAGCAGTCAGGGGGCGAGCAATCAGCCCCAGCATTTT. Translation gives CASSQGASNQPQHF.

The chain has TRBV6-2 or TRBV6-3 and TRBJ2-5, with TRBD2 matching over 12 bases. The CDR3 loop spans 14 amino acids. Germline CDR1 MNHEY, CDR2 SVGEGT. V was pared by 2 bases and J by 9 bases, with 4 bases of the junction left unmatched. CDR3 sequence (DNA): TGTGCCAGCAGTTACGGGCTAGCGGGAGGGGCCCAGTACTTC. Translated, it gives CASSYGLAGGAQYF.

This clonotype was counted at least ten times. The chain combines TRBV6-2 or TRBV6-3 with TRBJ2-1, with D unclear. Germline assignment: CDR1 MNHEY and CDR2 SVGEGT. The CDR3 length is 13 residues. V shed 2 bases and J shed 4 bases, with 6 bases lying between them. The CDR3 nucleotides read TGTGCCAGCAGTTACACTCCATACAATGAGCAGTTCTTC. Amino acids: CASSYTPYNEQFF.

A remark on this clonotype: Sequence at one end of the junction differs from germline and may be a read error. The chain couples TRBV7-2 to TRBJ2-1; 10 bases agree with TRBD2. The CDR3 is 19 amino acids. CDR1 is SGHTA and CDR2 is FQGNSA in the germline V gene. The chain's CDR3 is CASSLARGLAPLSYNEKFF. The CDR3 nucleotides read TGTGCCAGCAGCTTAGCGAGGGGACTAGCGCCCCTCTCATACAATGAGAAGTTCTTC. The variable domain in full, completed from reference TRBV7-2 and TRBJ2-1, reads GAGVSQSPSNKVTEKGKDVELRCDPISGHTALYWYRQSLGQGLEFLIYFQGNSAPDKSGLPSDRFSAERTGGSVSTLTIQRTQQEDSAVYLCASSLARGLAPLSYNEKFFGPGTRLTVL.

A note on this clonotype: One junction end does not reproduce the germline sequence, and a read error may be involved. Here the CDR3 DNA reads TGTGCCAGCAGTTACTCGAACAGGGGCGGGAGCTCCTACAATGAGCAGTTCTTT. Protein sequence: CASSYSNRGGSSYNEQFF. The rearrangement links TRBV6-9 to TRBJ2-3; perhaps D is TRBD1 or TRBD2 (7 bases each). The CDR3 runs 18 residues. Looked up from germline, CDR1 is MNHGY and CDR2 is SVAAGI.

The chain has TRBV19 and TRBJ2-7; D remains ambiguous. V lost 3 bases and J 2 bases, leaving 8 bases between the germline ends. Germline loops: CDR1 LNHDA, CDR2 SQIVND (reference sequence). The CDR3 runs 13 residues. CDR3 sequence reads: CASSMGRTYEQYF. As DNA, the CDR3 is TGTGCCAGTAGTATGGGCCGGACCTACGAGCAGTACTTC.

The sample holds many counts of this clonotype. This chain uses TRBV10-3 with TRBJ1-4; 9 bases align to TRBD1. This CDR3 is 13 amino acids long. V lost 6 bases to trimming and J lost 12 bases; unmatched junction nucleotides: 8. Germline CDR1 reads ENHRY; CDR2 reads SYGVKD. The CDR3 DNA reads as TGTGCCATCAGAGACAGGGGGTATGAGGAACTGTTTTTT. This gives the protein CAIRDRGYEELFF.

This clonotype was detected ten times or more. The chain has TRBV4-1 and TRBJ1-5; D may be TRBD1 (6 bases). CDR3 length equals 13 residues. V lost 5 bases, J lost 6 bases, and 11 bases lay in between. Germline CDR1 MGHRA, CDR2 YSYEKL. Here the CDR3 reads CASSDRSGQPQHF. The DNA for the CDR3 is TGCGCCAGCAGCGACAGGTCGGGTCAGCCCCAGCATTTT.

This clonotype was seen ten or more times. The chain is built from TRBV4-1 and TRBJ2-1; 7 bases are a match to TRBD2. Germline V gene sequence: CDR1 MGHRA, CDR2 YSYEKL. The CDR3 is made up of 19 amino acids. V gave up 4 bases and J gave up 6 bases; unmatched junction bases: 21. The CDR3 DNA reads TGCGCCAGCAGCCGGGCCACGGGAGCCTGGGGGGGGTCGGGCAATGAGCAGTTCTTC. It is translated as CASSRATGAWGGSGNEQFF.

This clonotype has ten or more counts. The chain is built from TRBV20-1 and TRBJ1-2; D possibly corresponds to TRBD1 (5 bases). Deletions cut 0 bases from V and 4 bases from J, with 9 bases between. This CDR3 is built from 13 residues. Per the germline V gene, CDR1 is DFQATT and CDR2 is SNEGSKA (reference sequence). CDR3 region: CSAREQVAYGYTF. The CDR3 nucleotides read TGCAGTGCTAGAGAACAGGTGGCCTATGGCTACACCTTC.

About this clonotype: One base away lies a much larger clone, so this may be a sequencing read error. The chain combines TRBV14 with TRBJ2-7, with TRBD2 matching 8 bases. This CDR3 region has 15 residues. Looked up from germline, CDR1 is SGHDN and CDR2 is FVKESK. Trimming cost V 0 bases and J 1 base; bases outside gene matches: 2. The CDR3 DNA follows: TGTGCCAGCAGCCAAGATCTAGCGGGTTCCTACGAGCAGTACTTC. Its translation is CASSQDLAGSYEQYF.

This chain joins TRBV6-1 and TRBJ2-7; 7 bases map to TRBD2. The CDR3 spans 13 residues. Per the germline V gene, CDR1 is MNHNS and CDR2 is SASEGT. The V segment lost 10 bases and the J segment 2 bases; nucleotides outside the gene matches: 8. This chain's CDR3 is CATKASGPYEQYF. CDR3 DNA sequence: TGTGCCACCAAGGCTAGCGGCCCCTACGAGCAGTACTTC.

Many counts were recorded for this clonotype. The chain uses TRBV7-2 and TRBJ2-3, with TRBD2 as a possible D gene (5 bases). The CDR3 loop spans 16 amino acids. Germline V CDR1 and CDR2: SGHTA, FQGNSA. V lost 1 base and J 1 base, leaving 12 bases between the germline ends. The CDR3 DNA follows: TGTGCCAGCAGCTTAGACGAGGGAGAAGGCACAGATACGCAGTATTTT. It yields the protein CASSLDEGEGTDTQYF.